What follows are 9 T cell receptor beta chains derived from one specimen sequenced in a study of CD8+ T cells in alopecia areata. Noted treatment: oral pan-JAK inhibitor, 5-10 mg twice daily. RNA was extracted and reverse transcribed into cDNA as the sequencing template. TCRdb keeps only in-frame clones here, not all; method: immunoSEQ multiplex PCR. The sample gives some 110,000 clones, about three fifths of which show up once; around 30% is in the top ten. The sample was CD8+ T cells sorted from blood, taken at week 4, from a patient treated with tofacitinib. The receptors originated from a human donor with alopecia areata.

This rearrangement joins TRBV5-1 to TRBJ1-1; D not resolved. Trimming removed 0 bases at V and 0 bases at J, with 9 bases between. Germline CDR1 SGHRS, CDR2 YFSETQ. CDR3 length: 15 residues. CDR3 bases: TGCGCCAGCAGCTTGGGGGCACGGTTGAACACTGAAGCTTTCTTT. Translated, it gives CASSLGARLNTEAFF.

This rearrangement joins TRBV2 to TRBJ1-1; 10 nucleotides agree with TRBD1. The CDR3 is 18 amino acids. After removal of 5 bases from V and 3 bases from J, the junction contained 15 bases not matched to a gene. Germline V gene lookup returns CDR1 SNHLY and CDR2 FYNNEI. CDR3 sequence (DNA): TGTGCCAGCAGTCCCCTTCCCCGGGACAGGGGATGGCACACTGAAGCTTTCTTT. Its translation: CASSPLPRDRGWHTEAFF.

The chain employs TRBV9 and TRBJ2-3; D perhaps matches TRBD1 (6 bases). Trimming stripped 1 base from V and 2 bases from J, with 11 bases between. The CDR3 loop spans 15 amino acids. Germline CDR1 reads SGDLS; CDR2 reads YYNGEE. CDR3 sequence: CASSVRGGVTDTQYF. The DNA of the CDR3 is TGTGCCAGCAGCGTACGTGGGGGCGTCACAGATACGCAGTATTTT.

The J gene is TRBJ1-1, the V gene TRBV4-1; the D gene is possibly TRBD1 (6 bases). The V gene lost 1 base and the J gene lost 0 bases, with 9 bases spanning the gap. CDR3 size: 15 residues. Germline V gene sequence: CDR1 MGHRA, CDR2 YSYEKL. CDR3 coding DNA: TGCGCCAGCAGCCAAGCGGGGGACATGAACACTGAAGCTTTCTTT. The encoded protein is CASSQAGDMNTEAFF.

V gene TRBV7-9 combines with J gene TRBJ2-1; tentative D call: TRBD1 (5 bases). V was trimmed by 4 bases and J by 6 bases, leaving 10 bases between them. CDR1 and CDR2 from the germline V gene are SEHNR and FQNEAQ (reference sequence). There are 13 residues in the CDR3. The CDR3 loop is CASSSTTVNEQFF. The CDR3 bases are TGTGCCAGCAGCTCAACGACAGTCAATGAGCAGTTCTTC.

CDR3 protein: CSVRSGTEAFF. Written as DNA, the CDR3 is TGCAGCGTTCGAAGTGGCACTGAAGCTTTCTTT. The rearrangement uses TRBV29-1 and TRBJ1-1; D is unresolved. Trimming shortened V by 5 bases and J by 4 bases, and 8 bases separated the two germline ends. Looked up from germline, CDR1 is SQVTM and CDR2 is ANQGSEA. The CDR3 sequence is 11 residues long.

The chain employs TRBV4-1 and TRBJ2-7; perhaps TRBD2 as D (6 bases). V shed 3 bases and J shed 7 bases, with 16 bases lying between them. The length of the CDR3 is 14 residues. Per the germline V gene, CDR1 is MGHRA and CDR2 is YSYEKL. The CDR3 DNA follows: TGCGCCAGCAGCCACTGGGACTGGGCTCAGGAGCAGTACTTC. It specifies CASSHWDWAQEQYF.

This clone appeared a few times. This chain links TRBV19 with TRBJ1-2; D is unresolved. CDR1 LNHDA and CDR2 SQIVND come from the germline V gene (reference sequence). The V and J ends lost 5 bases and 3 bases respectively, with 10 bases between them. There are 13 residues in the CDR3. In nucleotides, the CDR3 is TGTGCCAGTAGTCCGGACTTCTACTATGGCTACACCTTC. Translation: CASSPDFYYGYTF.

The chain recombines TRBV5-1 with TRBJ2-3; 9 bases map to TRBD1. CDR3 length: 16 amino acids. The J segment lost 2 bases and the V segment lost 3 bases, leaving 7 bases of the junction unmatched. The germline CDR1 and CDR2 sequences are SGHRS and YFSETQ. This chain's CDR3 is CASSYGQGRNTDTQYF. The CDR3 DNA reads TGCGCCAGCAGCTACGGACAGGGGCGCAACACAGATACGCAGTATTTT.